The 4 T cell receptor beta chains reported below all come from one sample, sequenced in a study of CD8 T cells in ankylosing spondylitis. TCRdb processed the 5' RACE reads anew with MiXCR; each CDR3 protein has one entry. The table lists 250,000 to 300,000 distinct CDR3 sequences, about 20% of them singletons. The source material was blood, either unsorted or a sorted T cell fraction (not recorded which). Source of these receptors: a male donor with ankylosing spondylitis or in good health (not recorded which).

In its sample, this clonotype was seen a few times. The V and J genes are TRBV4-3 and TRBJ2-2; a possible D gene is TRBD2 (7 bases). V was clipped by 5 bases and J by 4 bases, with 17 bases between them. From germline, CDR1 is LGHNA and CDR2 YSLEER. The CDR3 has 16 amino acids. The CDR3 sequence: CASSTEGGLGTGELFF. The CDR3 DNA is TGCGCCAGCAGCACTGAGGGGGGGCTCGGCACCGGGGAGCTGTTTTTT.

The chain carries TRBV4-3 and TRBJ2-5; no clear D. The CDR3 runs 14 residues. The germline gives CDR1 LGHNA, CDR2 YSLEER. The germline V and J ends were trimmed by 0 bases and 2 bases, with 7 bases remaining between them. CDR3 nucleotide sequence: TGCGCCAGCAGCCAAGATATTGATCAAGAGACCCAGTACTTC. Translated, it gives CASSQDIDQETQYF.

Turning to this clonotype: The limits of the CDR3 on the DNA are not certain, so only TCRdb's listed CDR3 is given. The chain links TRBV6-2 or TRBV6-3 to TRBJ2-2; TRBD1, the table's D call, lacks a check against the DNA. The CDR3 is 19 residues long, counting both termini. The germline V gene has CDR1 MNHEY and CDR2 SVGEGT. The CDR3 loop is CASSSHPGQGIGTPGSCFF.

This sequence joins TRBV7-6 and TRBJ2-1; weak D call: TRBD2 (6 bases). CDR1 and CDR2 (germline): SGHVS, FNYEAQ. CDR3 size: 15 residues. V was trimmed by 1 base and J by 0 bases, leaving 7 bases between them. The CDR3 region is CASSLGRDSYNEQFF. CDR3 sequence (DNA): TGTGCCAGCAGCTTAGGGCGGGACTCCTACAATGAGCAGTTCTTC.